This T cell receptor (beta chain) appears in the sequencing data of a study of blood T cell repertoires in COVID-19. CDR1 is WSHSY and CDR2 is SAAADI in the germline V gene. The junction had 7 bases not matched to a gene; V was cut back by 6 bases and J by 2 bases. The CDR3 length is 15 residues. This clone was counted once. In the source study's methods: Reference gene primer amplification in the assay estimated nucleated cell counts. Profiled with immunoSEQ multiplex PCR; TCRdb holds only in-frame clones, not every one. Clone size and V and J calls were adopted from that table, with D and trimming inferred from the DNA. This table holds about 100,000 clones, 90% found once.

The receptor's source is a man aged 50 to 60 with acute or convalescent COVID-19. The sample was peripheral blood. The chain links TRBV10-2 to TRBJ2-3; the match to TRBD1 covers 8 bases. CDR3 region: CASSRDRPFTDTQYF. CDR3 bases: TGCGCCAGCAGCAGGGACAGGCCCTTCACAGATACGCAGTATTTT.